Given below is one TCR beta chain in context. The specificity of this receptor is unknown. The record has no base qualities; no much larger clone is one base away. Library preparation employed PCR. At the Johns Hopkins FTIC core, DNA from the cultured CD4+ T cells underwent TCR sequencing with the Oncomine TCR Beta short-read assay. Genomic DNA was extracted from the cultured CD4+ T cells with the QIAamp micro DNA kit. The Oncomine TCR Beta libraries from cultured CD4+ T cells were pooled using unique dual indexes and then sequenced on an Illumina iSeq 100. In the source study's methods: Non-productive sequences were removed, and CDR3s that did not start with C, did not end with F or W, or were shorter than 7 amino acids were discarded. Antigen-specific clonotypes were identified using the MANAFEST web application through comparison of peptide-stimulated wells with reference and other culture wells. An FDR below 0.05, an odds ratio above 5, and a productive frequency above 0.1% in at least two of three replicate wells were required for clones to be considered positive. Clonotypes that were significantly expanded in both SARS-CoV-2 spike wells and at least one common cold coronavirus spike condition were defined as cross-reactive. Using R version 3.6.1, CDR3 homology was evaluated through Levenshtein distances (stringdist) along with unrooted phylogenetic trees (ape). TCRdb handled the public reads itself, with Q25 trimming in fastp and clone calling in MiXCR, and kept productive beta chains. Each CDR3 protein gets just one entry, which takes the most common genes and DNA from the rows behind it. What appears here as the V and J calls and clone size reflects TCRdb's work, not the paper's. Counted in this sample were several thousand distinct CDR3 sequences; less than 50% of them appeared once. The top ten clones comprise approximately 25% of the sample.

This specimen belongs to a study of vaccination and CD4 T cells after COVID-19 (dated by TCRdb to between 2021 and 2023). Study-wide context: Every convalescent patient had a positive nasal swab PCR test for SARS-CoV-2, with mild disease in nine or ten patients and severe disease in one. Participants got two doses of the Pfizer-BioNTech BNT162b2 vaccine (n=8) or two doses of the Moderna mRNA-1273 vaccine (n=2). In around nine COVID-19 convalescent patients and several infection-naive healthy vaccine recipients, the spike-specific CD4+ TCR repertoire before mRNA vaccination was compared with the repertoire after mRNA vaccination. Six males and four females were included in the convalescent cohort, with two Hispanic individuals, seven Caucasians, two Asians and one multiracial person represented. Culture stimuli were overlapping spike peptide pools from SARS-CoV-2 and from the common cold coronaviruses HCoV-NL63, HCoV-OC43 and HCoV-229E. As controls, cultures received a CEFX viral epitope pool (the positive control), an HIV-1 Nef peptide pool (the negative control), or no peptide at all. Post-vaccine blood samples were collected a median of about 72 days after the second vaccine dose, ranging from about 13 to 250 days. Post-COVID blood samples were collected from convalescent patients a median of around 96 days after diagnosis, with a range of roughly 35 to 180 days.

The germline V gene sets CDR1 to KGHSH and CDR2 to LQKENI. V sheds 6 bases and J sheds 1 base, leaving 12 bases between their ends. From its cysteine to its phenylalanine, the CDR3 spans 14 amino acids. Kept here is only the CDR3 DNA, which spans 42 bases and is read in frame from base 1. The intended sense of this specimen's treatment or condition label: roughly 10-day PBMC culture with coronavirus spike peptide pools or control peptides (ViraFEST assay). The study used the ViraFEST assay, which expanded antigen-specific T cells with peptide pools and then identified expanded clonotypes by TCR sequencing. The convalescent patients' positive SARS-CoV-2 PCR tests were from March to December 2020, which was before the Alpha, Beta and Delta variants emerged in the United States. Each well held roughly 2.2 million PBMCs cultured in IMDM containing roughly 5.5% human AB serum and around 9.2 IU/ml IL-2, with about 10 ug/ml peptide pools added. Half of the culture medium was replaced with fresh IL-2-containing medium on days 3 and 7. Once the cells had been in culture for over 9 days, the EasySep CD4+ T cell isolation kit was used to isolate CD4+ T cells by negative selection. PBMCs were separated from whole blood using Ficoll-Paque Plus gradient centrifugation and then either used fresh or cryopreserved at -140C. In general, triplicate wells were set up for every culture condition.

The paper's findings and limits, for the study overall: Only a relatively small number of convalescent patients were included in the study, and early timepoints following natural infection were not analyzed. Among the post-vaccine SARS-CoV-2-reactive clones in convalescent patients, a median roughly 85% showed up only after vaccination, which suggests vaccine-specific priming. Nearly all vaccine-specific clones in convalescent patients (304 of 307) were mono-reactive for SARS-CoV-2 spike rather than cross-reactive with common cold coronaviruses. An increase in the median number of SARS-CoV-2-reactive clonotypes from 21 after infection to 38 after vaccination was observed, but the change was not found to be significant.

The chain was built from TRBV18 and TRBJ2-5; the D gene remains uncertain. This sequence originates from a human donor who had recovered from COVID-19. The source material was CD4+ T cells from blood, cultured in vitro. The CDR3 corresponds to CASSSGWSQETQYF. In nucleotide form, the sequence is TGTGCCAGCTCGTCGGGTTGGAGCCAAGAGACCCAGTACTTC.